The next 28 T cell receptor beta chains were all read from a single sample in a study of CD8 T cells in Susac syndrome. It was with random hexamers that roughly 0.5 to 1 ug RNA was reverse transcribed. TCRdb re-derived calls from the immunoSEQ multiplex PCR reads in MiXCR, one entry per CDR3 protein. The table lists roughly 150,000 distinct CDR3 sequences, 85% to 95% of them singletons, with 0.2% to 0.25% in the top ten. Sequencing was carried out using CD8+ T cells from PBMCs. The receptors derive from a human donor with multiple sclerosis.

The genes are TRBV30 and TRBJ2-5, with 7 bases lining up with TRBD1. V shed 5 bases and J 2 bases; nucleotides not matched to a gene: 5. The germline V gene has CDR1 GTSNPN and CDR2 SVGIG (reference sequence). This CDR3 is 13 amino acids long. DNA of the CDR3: TGTGCCTGGGCCCCGGGACAGCAAGAGACCCAGTACTTC. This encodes CAWAPGQQETQYF.

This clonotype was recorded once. The DNA for the CDR3 is TGTGCCAGCAGCGTAGTATCGTCGGGCGGCATGAACACTGAAGCTTTCTTT. This codes for CASSVVSSGGMNTEAFF. The chain links TRBV9 to TRBJ1-1; D remains unclear. This CDR3 is 17 amino acids long. Trimming removed 0 bases from V and 0 bases from J, with 15 bases in between. CDR1 is SGDLS, CDR2 YYNGEE, per germline.

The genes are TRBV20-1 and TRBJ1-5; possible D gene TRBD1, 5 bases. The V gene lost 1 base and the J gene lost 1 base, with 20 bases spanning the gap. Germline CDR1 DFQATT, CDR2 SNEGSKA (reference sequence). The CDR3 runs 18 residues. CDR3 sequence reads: CSARARVGRVESNQPQHF. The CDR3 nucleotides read TGCAGTGCTAGAGCCAGGGTTGGGAGAGTAGAGAGCAATCAGCCCCAGCATTTT.

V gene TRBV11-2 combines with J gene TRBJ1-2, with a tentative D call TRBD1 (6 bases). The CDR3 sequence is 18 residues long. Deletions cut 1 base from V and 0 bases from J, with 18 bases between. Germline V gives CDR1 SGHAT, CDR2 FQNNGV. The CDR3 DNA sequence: TGTGCCAGCAGCTTAGCTGGACAGAGGTTCGGAGCTAACTATGGCTACACCTTC. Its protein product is CASSLAGQRFGANYGYTF.

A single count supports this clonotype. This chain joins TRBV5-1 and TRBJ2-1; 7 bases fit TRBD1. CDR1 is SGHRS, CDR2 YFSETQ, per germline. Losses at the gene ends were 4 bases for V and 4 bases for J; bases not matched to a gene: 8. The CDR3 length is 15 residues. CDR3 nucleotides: TGCGCCAGCAGCCTCCGGGACAGAATATACAATGAGCAGTTCTTC. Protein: CASSLRDRIYNEQFF. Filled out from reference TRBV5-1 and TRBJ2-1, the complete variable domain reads KAGVTQTPRYLIKTRGQQVTLSCSPISGHRSVSWYQQTPGQGLQFLFEYFSETQRNKGNFPGRFSGRQFSNSRSEMNVSTLELGDSALYLCASSLRDRIYNEQFFGPGTRLTVL.

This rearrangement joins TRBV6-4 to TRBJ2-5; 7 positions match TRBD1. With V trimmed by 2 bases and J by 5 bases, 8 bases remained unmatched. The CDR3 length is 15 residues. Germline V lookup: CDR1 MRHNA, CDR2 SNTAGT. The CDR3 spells CASSDTPGGRETQYF. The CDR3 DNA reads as TGTGCCAGCAGTGACACACCAGGGGGAAGGGAGACCCAGTACTTC.

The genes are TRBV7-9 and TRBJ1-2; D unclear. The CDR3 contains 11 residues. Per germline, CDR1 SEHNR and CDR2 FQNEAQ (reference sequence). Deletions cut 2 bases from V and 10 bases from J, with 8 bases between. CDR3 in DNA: TGTGCCAGCAGCTTAATAAAGGACTACACCTTC. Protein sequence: CASSLIKDYTF.

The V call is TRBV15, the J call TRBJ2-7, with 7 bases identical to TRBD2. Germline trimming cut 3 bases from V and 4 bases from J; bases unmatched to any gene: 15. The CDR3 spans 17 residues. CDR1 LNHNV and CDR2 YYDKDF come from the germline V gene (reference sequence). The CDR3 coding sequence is TGTGCCACCAGCAGCCCCTGGGGGATGGGAGGGATATACGAGCAGTACTTC. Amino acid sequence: CATSSPWGMGGIYEQYF. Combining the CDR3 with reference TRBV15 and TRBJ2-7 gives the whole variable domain DAMVIQNPRYQVTQFGKPVTLSCSQTLNHNVMYWYQQKSSQAPKLLFHYYDKDFNNEADTPDNFQSRRPNTSFCFLDIRSPGLGDTAMYLCATSSPWGMGGIYEQYFGPGTRLTVT.

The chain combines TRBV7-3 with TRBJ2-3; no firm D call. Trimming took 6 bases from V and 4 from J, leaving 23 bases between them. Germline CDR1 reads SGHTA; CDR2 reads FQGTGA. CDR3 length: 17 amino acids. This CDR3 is CASSHAPGHNGSDTQYF. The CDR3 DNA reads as TGTGCCAGCAGTCATGCACCGGGCCACAACGGGTCAGATACGCAGTATTTT.

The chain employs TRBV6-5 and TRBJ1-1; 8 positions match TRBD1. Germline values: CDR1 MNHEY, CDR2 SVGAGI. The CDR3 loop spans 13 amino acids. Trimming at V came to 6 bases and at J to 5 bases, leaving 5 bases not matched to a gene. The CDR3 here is CASRNRGRTEAFF. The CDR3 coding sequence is TGTGCCAGCAGAAACAGGGGGAGGACTGAAGCTTTCTTT.

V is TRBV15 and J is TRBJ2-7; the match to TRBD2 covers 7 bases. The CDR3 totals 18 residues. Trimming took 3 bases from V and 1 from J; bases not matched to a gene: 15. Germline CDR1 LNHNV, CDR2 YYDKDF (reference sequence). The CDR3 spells CATSSPVPPAGVSYEQYF. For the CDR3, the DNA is TGTGCCACCAGCAGTCCCGTTCCCCCGGCGGGGGTTTCCTACGAGCAGTACTTC.

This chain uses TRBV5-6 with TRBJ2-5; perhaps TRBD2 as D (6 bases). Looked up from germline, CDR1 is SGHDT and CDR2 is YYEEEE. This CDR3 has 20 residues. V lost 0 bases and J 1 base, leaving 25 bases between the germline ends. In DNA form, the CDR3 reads TGTGCCAGCAGCTTGGTTCCGGGAGATGGGCGGCTTGGACTCCAAGAGACCCAGTACTTC. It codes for CASSLVPGDGRLGLQETQYF.

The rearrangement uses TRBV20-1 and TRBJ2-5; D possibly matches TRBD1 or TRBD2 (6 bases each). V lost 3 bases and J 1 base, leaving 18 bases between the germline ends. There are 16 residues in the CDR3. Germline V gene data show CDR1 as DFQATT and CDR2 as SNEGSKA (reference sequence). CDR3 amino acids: CSARKRGAVIQETQYF. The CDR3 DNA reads TGCAGTGCTAGGAAAAGGGGGGCCGTGATCCAAGAGACCCAGTACTTC.

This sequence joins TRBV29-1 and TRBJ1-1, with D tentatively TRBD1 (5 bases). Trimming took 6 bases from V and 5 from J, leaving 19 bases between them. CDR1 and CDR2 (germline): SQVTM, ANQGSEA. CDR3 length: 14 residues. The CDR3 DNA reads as TGCAGCGTGGACCCGGGACGAATATGGACTGAAGCTTTCTTT. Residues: CSVDPGRIWTEAFF. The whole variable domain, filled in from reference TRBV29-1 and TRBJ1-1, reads SAVISQKPSRDICQRGTSLTIQCQVDSQVTMMFWYRQQPGQSLTLIATANQGSEATYESGFVIDKFPISRPNLTFSTLTVSNMSPEDSSIYLCSVDPGRIWTEAFFGQGTRLTVV.

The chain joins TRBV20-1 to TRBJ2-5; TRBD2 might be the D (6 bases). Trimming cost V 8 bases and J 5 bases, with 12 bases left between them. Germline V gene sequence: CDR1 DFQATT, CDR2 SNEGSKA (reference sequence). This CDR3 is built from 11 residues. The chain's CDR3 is CSLRGRETQYF. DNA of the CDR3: TGCAGTTTGCGGGGCAGGGAGACCCAGTACTTC.

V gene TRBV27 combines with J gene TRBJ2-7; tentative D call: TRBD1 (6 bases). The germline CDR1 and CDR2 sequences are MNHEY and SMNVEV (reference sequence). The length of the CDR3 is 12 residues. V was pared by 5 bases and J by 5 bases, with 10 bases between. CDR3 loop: CASSTRTDEQYF. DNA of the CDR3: TGTGCCAGCAGTACACGGACAGACGAGCAGTACTTC.

CDR3 DNA sequence: TGCGCCAGCAGCCAAGCTCAAAGGGTCACTGAAGCTTTCTTT. Protein sequence: CASSQAQRVTEAFF. This chain links TRBV4-3 with TRBJ1-1; D remains unclear. Per the germline V gene, CDR1 is LGHNA and CDR2 is YSLEER. V gave up 1 base and J gave up 4 bases, with 10 bases separating them. The CDR3 length is 14 residues.

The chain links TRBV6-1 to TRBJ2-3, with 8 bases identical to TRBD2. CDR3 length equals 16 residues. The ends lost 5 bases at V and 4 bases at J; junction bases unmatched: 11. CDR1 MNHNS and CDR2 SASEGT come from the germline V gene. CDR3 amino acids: CASSRLRGVRSDTQYF. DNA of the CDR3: TGTGCCAGCAGTCGTTTGCGGGGGGTTAGATCAGATACGCAGTATTTT.

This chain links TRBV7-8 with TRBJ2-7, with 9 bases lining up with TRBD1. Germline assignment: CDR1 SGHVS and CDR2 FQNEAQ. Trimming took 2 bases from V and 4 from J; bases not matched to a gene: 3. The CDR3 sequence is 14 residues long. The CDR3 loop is CASSLTGQGYEQYF. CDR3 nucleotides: TGTGCCAGCAGCTTAACGGGACAGGGTTACGAGCAGTACTTC. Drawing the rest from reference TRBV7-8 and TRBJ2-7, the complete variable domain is GAGVSQSPRYKVAKRGQDVALRCDPISGHVSLFWYQQALGQGPEFLTYFQNEAQLDKSGLPSDRFFAERPEGSVSTLKIQRTQQEDSAVYLCASSLTGQGYEQYFGPGTRLTVT.

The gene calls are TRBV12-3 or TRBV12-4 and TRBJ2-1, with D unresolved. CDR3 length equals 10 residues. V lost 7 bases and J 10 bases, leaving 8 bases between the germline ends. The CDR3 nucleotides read TGTGCCAGCACCCTCCGCGAGCAGTTCTTC. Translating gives CASTLREQFF.

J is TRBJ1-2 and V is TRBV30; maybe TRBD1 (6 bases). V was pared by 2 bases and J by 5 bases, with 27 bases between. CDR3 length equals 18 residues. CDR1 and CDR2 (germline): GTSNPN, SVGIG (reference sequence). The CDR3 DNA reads TGTGCCTGGAGTCAGACGGACAGTTTCCATTTCTTTACGTATGGCTACACCTTC. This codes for CAWSQTDSFHFFTYGYTF. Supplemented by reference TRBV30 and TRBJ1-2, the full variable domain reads SQTIHQWPATLVQPVGSPLSLECTVEGTSNPNLYWYRQAAGRGLQLLFYSVGIGQISSEVPQNLSASRPQDRQFILSSKKLLLSDSGFYLCAWSQTDSFHFFTYGYTFGSGTRLTVV.

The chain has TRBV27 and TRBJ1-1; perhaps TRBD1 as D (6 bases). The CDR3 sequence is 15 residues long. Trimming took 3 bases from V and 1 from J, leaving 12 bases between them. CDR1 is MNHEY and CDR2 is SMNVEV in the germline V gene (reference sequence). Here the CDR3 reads CASSFLTGPNTEAFF. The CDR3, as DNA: TGTGCCAGCAGTTTCTTGACAGGACCGAACACTGAAGCTTTCTTT.

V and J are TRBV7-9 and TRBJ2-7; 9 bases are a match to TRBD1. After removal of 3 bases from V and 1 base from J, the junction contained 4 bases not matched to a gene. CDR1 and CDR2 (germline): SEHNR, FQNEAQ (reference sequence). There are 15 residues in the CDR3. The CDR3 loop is CASSLDRGFSYEQYF. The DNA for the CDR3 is TGTGCCAGCAGCTTGGACAGGGGTTTTTCCTACGAGCAGTACTTC.

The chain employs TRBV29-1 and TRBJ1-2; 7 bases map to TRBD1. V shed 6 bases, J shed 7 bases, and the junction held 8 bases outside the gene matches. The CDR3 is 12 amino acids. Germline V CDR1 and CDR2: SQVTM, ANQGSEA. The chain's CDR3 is CSVVEGARGYTF. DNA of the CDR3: TGCAGCGTAGTGGAGGGGGCGCGTGGCTACACCTTC.

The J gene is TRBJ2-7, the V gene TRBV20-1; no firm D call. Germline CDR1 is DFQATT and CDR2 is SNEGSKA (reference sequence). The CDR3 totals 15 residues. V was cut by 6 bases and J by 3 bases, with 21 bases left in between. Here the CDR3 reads CSAPLRLSPNYEQYF. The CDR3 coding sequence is TGCAGTGCCCCACTACGACTGTCCCCCAACTACGAGCAGTACTTC.

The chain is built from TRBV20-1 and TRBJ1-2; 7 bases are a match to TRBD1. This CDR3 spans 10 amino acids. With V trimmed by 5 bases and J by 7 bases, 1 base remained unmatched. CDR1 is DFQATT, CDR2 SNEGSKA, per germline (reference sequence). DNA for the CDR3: TGCAGTGCTCACAGGGGTGGCTACACCTTC. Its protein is CSAHRGGYTF.

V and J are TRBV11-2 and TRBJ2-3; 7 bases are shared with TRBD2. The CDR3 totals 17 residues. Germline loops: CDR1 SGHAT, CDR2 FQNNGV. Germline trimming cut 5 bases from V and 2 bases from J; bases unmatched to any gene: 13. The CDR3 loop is CASSGPGRGRYTDTQYF. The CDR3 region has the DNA TGTGCCAGCAGCGGCCCGGGGCGGGGGAGGTACACAGATACGCAGTATTTT.

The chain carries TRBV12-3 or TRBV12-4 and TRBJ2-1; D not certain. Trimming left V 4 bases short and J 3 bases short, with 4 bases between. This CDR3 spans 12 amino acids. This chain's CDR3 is CASSWGYNEQFF. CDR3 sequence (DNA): TGTGCCAGCAGTTGGGGCTACAATGAGCAGTTCTTC.